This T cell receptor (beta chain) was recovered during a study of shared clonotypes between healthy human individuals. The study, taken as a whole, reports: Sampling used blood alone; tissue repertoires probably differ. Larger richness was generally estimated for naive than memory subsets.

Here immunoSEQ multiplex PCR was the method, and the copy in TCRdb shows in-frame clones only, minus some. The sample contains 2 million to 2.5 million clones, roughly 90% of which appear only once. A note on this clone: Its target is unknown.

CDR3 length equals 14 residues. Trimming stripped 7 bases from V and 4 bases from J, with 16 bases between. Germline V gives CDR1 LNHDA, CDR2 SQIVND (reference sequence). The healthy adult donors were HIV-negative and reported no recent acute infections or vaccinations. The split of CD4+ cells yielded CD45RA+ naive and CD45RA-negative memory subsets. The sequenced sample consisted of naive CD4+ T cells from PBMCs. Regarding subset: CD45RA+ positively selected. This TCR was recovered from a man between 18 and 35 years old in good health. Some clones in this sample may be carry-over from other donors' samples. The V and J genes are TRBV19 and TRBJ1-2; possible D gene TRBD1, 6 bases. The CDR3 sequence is CASTPGGGVYGYTF. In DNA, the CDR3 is TGTGCCAGTACCCCGGGAGGGGGGGTCTATGGCTACACCTTC.